The sequence of this T cell receptor beta chain was determined in a study of T cells in Graves' hyperthyroidism and ophthalmopathy. Study background: It was at initial diagnosis, before any treatment, that peripheral blood was collected.

Study-wide points: Blood also carried most thyroid clonotypes expanded above 0.001.

The authors obtained PBMCs from over 8.5 ml of fresh peripheral blood. In germline, CDR1 is SQVTM, CDR2 ANQGSEA. The CDR3 is 14 amino acids. The V end was cut by 5 bases, the J end by 0 bases, with 14 bases between. This clonotype showed up many times. The antigen is unknown. Amplified TCR beta CDR3 regions derived from RNA transcripts. The HTBI set primed first-round TCR CDR3 RT-PCR. MiXCR, applied by TCRdb to the multiplex PCR reads, yields one record per CDR3 protein. In the table there are about 640,000 distinct CDR3 sequences, 13% to 15% of which are singletons. This sequence joins TRBV29-1 and TRBJ2-7; D may be TRBD2 (5 bases). Sample: blood. The sequence was collected from a woman in her forties or fifties with Graves' ophthalmopathy. The CDR3 sequence: CSVRGSPSSYEQYF. CDR3 nucleotide sequence: TGCAGCGTTCGAGGGTCACCGTCCTCCTACGAGCAGTACTTC.